These T cell receptor beta chains were read from a single sample in a study of T cell repertoires in cytomegalovirus infection. MiXCR, applied by TCRdb to the reads, yields one record per CDR3 protein. The table lists a few hundred thousand distinct CDR3 sequences, 40% of them singletons. These receptors have no known antigen. The material sequenced was cultured PBMCs, taken from culture after CMV antigen stimulation. These receptors came from a human donor in good health (CMV status not recorded). Some clones in this sample may be carry-over from other donors' samples. The CDR3 runs from the conserved cysteine through the conserved F or W.

>TRBV7-2|TRBJ2-7
CASTIAGDEQYF
>TRBV19|TRBJ2-1
CASSIERGGEQFF
>TRBV6-2/TRBV6-3|TRBJ2-4
CASSVPGRSKNIQYF
>TRBV6-6|TRBJ2-7
CASGDSPSTKQYF
>TRBV6-2/TRBV6-3|TRBJ2-7
CASRQIYEQYF
>TRBV7-2|TRBJ1-2
CASSLVRDSDGYTF
>TRBV7-9|TRBJ1-1
CASSPQAGTTGEAFF
>TRBV7-9|TRBJ2-3
CASSRIIGDTQYF
>TRBV6-2/TRBV6-3|TRBJ2-1
CASSPQRLQYNEQFF
>TRBV13|TRBJ2-6
CASSSGQGYSGANVLTF
>TRBV7-2|TRBJ1-2
CASSLGGWQEGYGYTF
>TRBV7-9|TRBJ2-2
CASSSRQGYTGELFF
>TRBV7-8|TRBJ2-3
CASSLQSSGRTDTQYF
>TRBV2|TRBJ2-1
CASSAGPPASNEQFF
>TRBV7-6|TRBJ2-5
CASSPSGGKEVAETQYF
>TRBV7-2|TRBJ2-5
CASSHGGVQETQYF